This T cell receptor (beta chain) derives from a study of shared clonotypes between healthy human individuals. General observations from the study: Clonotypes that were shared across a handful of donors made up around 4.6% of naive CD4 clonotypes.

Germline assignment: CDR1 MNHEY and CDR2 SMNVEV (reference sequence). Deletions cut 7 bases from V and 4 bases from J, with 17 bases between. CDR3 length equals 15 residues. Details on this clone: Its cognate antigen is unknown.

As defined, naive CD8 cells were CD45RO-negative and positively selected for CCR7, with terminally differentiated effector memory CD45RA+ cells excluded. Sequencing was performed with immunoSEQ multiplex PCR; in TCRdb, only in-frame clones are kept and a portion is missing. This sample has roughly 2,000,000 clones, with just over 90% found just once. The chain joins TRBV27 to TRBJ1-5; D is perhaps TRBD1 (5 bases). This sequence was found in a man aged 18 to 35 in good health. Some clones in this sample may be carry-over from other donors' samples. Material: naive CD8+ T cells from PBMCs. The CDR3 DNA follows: TGTGCCAGCAAAGTAGGCAGGGCTGATAATCAGCCCCAGCATTTT. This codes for CASKVGRADNQPQHF.